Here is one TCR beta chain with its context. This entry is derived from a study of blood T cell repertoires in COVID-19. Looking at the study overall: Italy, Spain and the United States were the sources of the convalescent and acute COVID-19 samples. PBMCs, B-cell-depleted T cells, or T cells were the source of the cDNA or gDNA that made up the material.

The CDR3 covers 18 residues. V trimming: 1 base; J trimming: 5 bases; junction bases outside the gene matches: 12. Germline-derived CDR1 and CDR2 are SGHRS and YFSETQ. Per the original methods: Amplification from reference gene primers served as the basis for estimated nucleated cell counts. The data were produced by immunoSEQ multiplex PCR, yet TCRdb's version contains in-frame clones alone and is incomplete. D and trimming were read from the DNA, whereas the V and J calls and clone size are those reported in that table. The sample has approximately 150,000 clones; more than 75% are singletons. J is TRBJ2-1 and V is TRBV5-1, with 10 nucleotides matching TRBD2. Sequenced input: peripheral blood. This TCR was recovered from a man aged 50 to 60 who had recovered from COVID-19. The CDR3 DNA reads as TGCGCCAGCAGCTTGAGTAGGGCTAGCGGGAGTTATAACAATGAGCAGTTCTTC. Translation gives CASSLSRASGSYNNEQFF.